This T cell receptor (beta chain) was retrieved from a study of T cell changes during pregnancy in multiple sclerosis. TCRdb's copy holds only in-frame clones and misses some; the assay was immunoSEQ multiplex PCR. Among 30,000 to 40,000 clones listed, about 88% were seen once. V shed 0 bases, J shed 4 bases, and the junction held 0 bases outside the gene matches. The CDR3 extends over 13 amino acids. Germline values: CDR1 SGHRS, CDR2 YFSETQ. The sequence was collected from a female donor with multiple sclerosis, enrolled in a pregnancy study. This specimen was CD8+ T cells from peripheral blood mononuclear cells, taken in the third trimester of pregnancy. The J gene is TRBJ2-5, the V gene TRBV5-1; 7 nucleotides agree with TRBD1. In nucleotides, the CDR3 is TGCGCCAGCAGCTTGGACAGGGGAGAGACCCAGTACTTC. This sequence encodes CASSLDRGETQYF.